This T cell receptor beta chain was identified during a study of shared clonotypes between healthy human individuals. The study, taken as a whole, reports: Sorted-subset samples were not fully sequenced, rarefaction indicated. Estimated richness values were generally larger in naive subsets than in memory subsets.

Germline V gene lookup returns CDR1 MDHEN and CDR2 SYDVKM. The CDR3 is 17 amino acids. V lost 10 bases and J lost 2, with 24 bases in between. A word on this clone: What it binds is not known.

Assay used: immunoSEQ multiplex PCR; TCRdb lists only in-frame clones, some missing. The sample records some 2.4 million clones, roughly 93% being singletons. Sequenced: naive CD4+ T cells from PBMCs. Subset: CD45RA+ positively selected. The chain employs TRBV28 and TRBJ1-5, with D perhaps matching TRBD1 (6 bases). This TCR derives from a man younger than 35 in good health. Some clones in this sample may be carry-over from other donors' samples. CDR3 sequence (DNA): TGTGCCACCCTATTCCCACAGGGTCGTGGGGGCAATCAGCCCCAGCATTTT. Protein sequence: CATLFPQGRGGNQPQHF.